Given below is one TCR beta chain in context. This clone was seen once. Its antigen specificity is not known. Base quality data are lacking; no much larger clone is found one base away. The data were taken from a study of T cell responses to AZD1222 COVID-19 vaccine listed by TCRdb under 2021. Regarding the research as a whole: AZD1222 recipients with second doses at about 4 weeks or about 12 weeks were pooled, because spike-specific TCR depth and breadth did not differ between schedules. TCR sequencing covered 233 trial participants: 207 given two doses of AZD1222 and 26 given two doses of MenACWY control vaccine. Trial participants were enrolled by age into subgroups of 18-55, 56-69 and 70-plus years, and around 140, 26 and 57 TCR-sequenced participants, respectively, were included in these subgroups.

Points the paper makes about the study in general: A significant rise in spike-specific TCR breadth and depth was observed after two AZD1222 doses relative to day 0 and relative to MenACWY recipients. Conclusions about previously exposed vaccinees are limited, since just six AZD1222 recipients were seropositive for SARS-CoV-2 at baseline. The 56-69-year group was small, and its depth increase did not reach significance, likely because of low power. Because no day 14 peak-response samples were available, the repertoires could be characterized only after the peak T cell response. Epitopes outside the regions mutated in the B.1.351 and B.1.1.7 variants were reportedly recognized by nearly half of the unique spike-specific TCRs. CD4 TCRs associated with the vaccine covered the entire spike protein, and the dominant responses were in regions 160-218 and 743-854. Most participants were white British and females outnumbered males, and the authors suggested that clonal diversity may have been underestimated.

The CDR3 regions of human TCRbeta chains were analyzed by immunosequencing. In the source study's methods: Repertoire TCRs were matched against a reference library of SARS-CoV-2-specific TCRs generated with the MIRA antigen-specificity platform. Breadth was defined as the fraction of unique TCRs that were SARS-CoV-2-associated. Depth was defined as the fraction of total T cells that were SARS-CoV-2-associated. Using the MIRA data, each spike-specific TCR was assigned both to the spike region to which the TCR was reactive and to a CD4 or CD8 class. Log10-transformed breadth and depth values were compared by one-way ANOVA with Sidak's multiple comparisons tests. Here the immuneACCESS table is served through TCRdb, limited to in-frame sequences with V and J called. Missing clones are a known gap in these copies; in checked studies unresolved V genes cover under half, and the rest lacks a known reason. V, J and clone size derive from that table, while D and trimming were established from the DNA sequence. Recorded for this sample are roughly 85,000 clones; less than 90% of them occurred a single time. The ten largest clones represent approximately 7% of the sample.

The time point label on this specimen signifies: baseline before first vaccination. The vaccinee samples were drawn from two UK trials, COV001 and COV002, one of which was a single-blind randomized controlled phase 2/3 trial testing AZD1222 (ChAdOx1 nCoV-19) in healthy adults. Trial participant PBMC samples were collected at day 0 and day 28 after the second dose for TCRbeta chain sequencing. The clonotype comes from an adult in good health. This material consisted of peripheral blood, taken on day 0 of AZD1222 vaccination.

The DNA sequence is given as TGCGCCAGCAGCAACCGACAGGGATTGGAGCAGTTCTTC. It encodes CASSNRQGLEQFF. The sequence is built from TRBV10-1 and TRBJ2-1, with 7 junctional bases fitting TRBD1. From its cysteine to its phenylalanine, the CDR3 spans 13 amino acids. Here the CDR3 DNA is all that survives: 39 bases in frame from base 1. Based on the germline V gene (reference sequence), the CDR1 and CDR2 sequences are WNHNN and SYGVQD. The germline V end is reduced by 6 bases and the J end by 10 bases; junction bases left unmatched: 9.